Listed below are T cell receptor beta chains from one sample, sequenced in a study of cytomegalovirus exposure and HLA in healthy donors. TCRdb keeps only in-frame clones here, not all; method: immunoSEQ multiplex PCR. The table lists 120,000 or so clones, 75% of them singletons. Material for sequencing was PBMCs. The source of these receptors is a woman in her forties in good health and CMV-seropositive. CDR3s leave out the opening cysteine and the closing phenylalanine or tryptophan. The order of the fields is J gene, V gene, CDR3 protein.

>TRBJ1-1|TRBV6-5
ASRTGGGEAF
>TRBJ2-7|TRBV27
ASSLRGRIAEQY
>TRBJ1-4|TRBV7-6
ASSMTGVGEKLF
>TRBJ1-1|TRBV7-6
ASSIGDDRLNTEAF
>TRBJ2-2|TRBV18
ASSPGTGDTGELF
>TRBJ1-1|TRBV11-3
ASSLGSRGTLEAF
>TRBJ1-5|TRBV4-1
ATYSRITDEGRNQPQH
>TRBJ1-3|TRBV6-5
ASSYEGSSSGNTIY
>TRBJ1-2|TRBV15
ATSRGDSDYGYT
>TRBJ2-1|TRBV6-4
ASSDTGGASYNEQF
>TRBJ2-3|TRBV6-5
ASSYTPGADTQY